A selection of T cell receptor beta chains follows, all from one sample in a study of cytomegalovirus exposure and HLA in healthy donors. Sequenced by immunoSEQ multiplex PCR; TCRdb stores in-frame clones only, minus some. The sample gives under 250,000 clones, around 80% of which show up once; roughly 1.2% is in the top ten. The sequencing sample was made of PBMCs. The source of these receptors is a woman in her 30s in good health and CMV-seronegative. CDR3s include the opening cysteine and the closing phenylalanine or tryptophan. A D gene is named only where the DNA matches it firmly. Size values are once, few and many counts, or a class for expanded clones, and some rows have none.

d_call: -
v_call: TRBV7-3
clone_size: -
j_call: TRBJ2-3
cdr3_nt: TGTGCCAGCAGCTTAAGAGCTCCAGCGGCGAGCCCCACAGATACGCAGTATTTT
cdr3_aa: CASSLRAPAASPTDTQYF

d_call: TRBD1
v_call: TRBV5-5
clone_size: -
j_call: TRBJ2-5
cdr3_nt: TGTGCCAGCAGCCCCATACCGGACAGGGGAAGGGCTTCGGAGACCCAGTACTTC
cdr3_aa: CASSPIPDRGRASETQYF

d_call: TRBD2
v_call: TRBV18
clone_size: -
j_call: TRBJ2-5
cdr3_nt: TGTGCCAGCTCTCCGCCTAGCGGCCAAGAGACCCAGTACTTC
cdr3_aa: CASSPPSGQETQYF

d_call: TRBD1
v_call: TRBV27
clone_size: -
j_call: TRBJ2-7
cdr3_nt: TGTGCCAGCAGGACAGGGGGCCTGTTCGAGCAGTACTTC
cdr3_aa: CASRTGGLFEQYF

d_call: TRBD1
v_call: TRBV6-6
clone_size: -
j_call: TRBJ1-4
cdr3_nt: TGTGCCAGCAGCCAATCGGGACAGGGGTATGAAAAACTGTTTTTT
cdr3_aa: CASSQSGQGYEKLFF

d_call: -
v_call: TRBV11-3
clone_size: -
j_call: TRBJ1-1
cdr3_nt: TGTGCCAGCAGCTTTGGGGGGAAGAACACTGAAGCTTTCTTT
cdr3_aa: CASSFGGKNTEAFF

d_call: -
v_call: TRBV4-2
clone_size: -
j_call: TRBJ2-7
cdr3_nt: TGTGCCAGCAGCCAAGATCAGTGGACACAATCCTCCTACGAGCAGTACTTC
cdr3_aa: CASSQDQWTQSSYEQYF

d_call: -
v_call: TRBV5-1
clone_size: few
j_call: TRBJ2-2
cdr3_nt: TGCGCCAGCAGCCTCCCCGGGGAGCTGTTTTTT
cdr3_aa: CASSLPGELFF

d_call: -
v_call: TRBV6-1
clone_size: -
j_call: TRBJ1-4
cdr3_nt: TGTGCCAGCAGTGGGCTCCCCGGGACTGCCCGACTCCGTGAAAAACTGTTTTTT
cdr3_aa: CASSGLPGTARLREKLFF

d_call: -
v_call: TRBV7-8
clone_size: few
j_call: TRBJ1-2
cdr3_nt: TGTGCCAGCAGCTTAATGAGGAGCTTTGGCTACACCTTC
cdr3_aa: CASSLMRSFGYTF

d_call: -
v_call: TRBV30
clone_size: -
j_call: TRBJ2-3
cdr3_nt: TGTGCCTGGAGTCTACAGGGACCATCATATACGCAGTATTTT
cdr3_aa: CAWSLQGPSYTQYF

d_call: TRBD2
v_call: TRBV5-4
clone_size: -
j_call: TRBJ2-2
cdr3_nt: TGTGCCAGCAGCACACGGGAGGGACAGCTGTTTTTT
cdr3_aa: CASSTREGQLFF

d_call: TRBD2
v_call: TRBV11-3
clone_size: -
j_call: TRBJ2-1
cdr3_nt: TGTGCCAGCAGCTTAGATGCGGGAGTCAATGAGCAGTTCTTC
cdr3_aa: CASSLDAGVNEQFF

d_call: -
v_call: TRBV6-1
clone_size: -
j_call: TRBJ2-7
cdr3_nt: TGTGCCACCCTAAGATTCGGCCAGGGCGTTTTCTTC
cdr3_aa: CATLRFGQGVFF

d_call: -
v_call: TRBV7-9
clone_size: -
j_call: TRBJ1-4
cdr3_nt: TGTGCCAGCAGCCCTAGACCGCGCCCTAATGAAAAACTGTTTTTT
cdr3_aa: CASSPRPRPNEKLFF

d_call: TRBD1
v_call: TRBV6-5
clone_size: -
j_call: TRBJ1-5
cdr3_nt: TGTGCCAGCAGATTGACCGGGACAGGGATTCAGCCCCAGCATTTT
cdr3_aa: CASRLTGTGIQPQHF

d_call: -
v_call: TRBV7-9
clone_size: -
j_call: TRBJ1-6
cdr3_nt: TGTGCCAGCAGCCCCCTCCGGACAGACCCCTATAATTCACCCCTCCACTTT
cdr3_aa: CASSPLRTDPYNSPLHF

d_call: -
v_call: TRBV20-1
clone_size: once
j_call: TRBJ2-5
cdr3_nt: TGTGTCGCGGGCCAGGAGACCCAGTACTTC
cdr3_aa: CVAGQETQYF

d_call: TRBD1
v_call: TRBV30
clone_size: -
j_call: TRBJ2-2
cdr3_nt: TGTGCCTCCACCCCGGGACAGGAGCCGAACACCGGGGAGCTGTTTTTT
cdr3_aa: CASTPGQEPNTGELFF

d_call: TRBD1
v_call: TRBV6-1
clone_size: -
j_call: TRBJ1-2
cdr3_nt: TGTGCCAGCAGTCCTGGGGCAGGGGGGAACTATGGCTACACCTTC
cdr3_aa: CASSPGAGGNYGYTF

d_call: TRBD1
v_call: TRBV5-3
clone_size: -
j_call: TRBJ2-4
cdr3_nt: TGTGCCAGAAGTTTCTTTGGGACAGGAGGTTTAAACATTCAGTACTTC
cdr3_aa: CARSFFGTGGLNIQYF

d_call: TRBD1
v_call: TRBV2
clone_size: once
j_call: TRBJ1-5
cdr3_nt: TGTGCCAGCAGTGAAGCGGGGCAGGGGGTAGGGCAGCCCCAGCATTTT
cdr3_aa: CASSEAGQGVGQPQHF

d_call: -
v_call: TRBV30
clone_size: -
j_call: TRBJ1-2
cdr3_nt: TGTGCCTGGATCTCACAGGGTGGCTATGGCTACACCTTC
cdr3_aa: CAWISQGGYGYTF

d_call: -
v_call: TRBV5-1
clone_size: -
j_call: TRBJ2-3
cdr3_nt: TGCGCCAGCAGCTTGAGCTCAACCACAGATACGCAGTATTTT
cdr3_aa: CASSLSSTTDTQYF

d_call: -
v_call: TRBV27
clone_size: -
j_call: TRBJ1-4
cdr3_nt: TGTGCCAGCAGTTCATCGGGAGCCGCCTTTAATGAAAAACTGTTTTTT
cdr3_aa: CASSSSGAAFNEKLFF

d_call: -
v_call: TRBV19
clone_size: -
j_call: TRBJ2-3
cdr3_nt: TGTGCCAGTAGTAGGCTAGCTCCTTACCCTGGGGAGAAGGATACGCAGTATTTT
cdr3_aa: CASSRLAPYPGEKDTQYF

d_call: -
v_call: TRBV5-6
clone_size: once
j_call: TRBJ1-2
cdr3_nt: TGCCCCAGGGTAGGGCAAGGCTACACCTTC
cdr3_aa: CPRVGQGYTF

d_call: TRBD2
v_call: TRBV5-6
clone_size: -
j_call: TRBJ2-3
cdr3_nt: TGTGCCAGCACCATTCACCGTCTAGCGGAGCTCACAGATACGCAGTATTTT
cdr3_aa: CASTIHRLAELTDTQYF

d_call: -
v_call: TRBV18
clone_size: -
j_call: TRBJ2-1
cdr3_nt: TGTGCCAGCTCAGCATCTGGGAGCTACAATGAGCAGTTCTTC
cdr3_aa: CASSASGSYNEQFF